Listed below are T cell receptor beta chains from one sample, sequenced in a study of blood T cell repertoires in COVID-19. Only in-frame clones appear in the TCRdb table, and some are missing; sequencing was by immunoSEQ multiplex PCR. The sample includes roughly 60,000 clones, just under 85% of them seen just once. Sequencing was performed on peripheral blood. Receptors were obtained from a man aged 60-69 years with acute or convalescent COVID-19. The CDR3 runs from the conserved cysteine through the conserved F or W. The order of the fields is clone size, D gene, J gene, CDR3 length, V gene, CDR3 protein, CDR3 DNA. D genes are given only for firm matches. Clone size is shown for a subset of rows, as once, few, many or a class of expanded clone.

abundance: few; d_gene: TRBD1; j_gene: TRBJ2-7; len: 14; v_gene: TRBV5-4; CDR3aa: CASSLVAGGDEQYF; CDR3nt: TGTGCCAGCAGCTTGGTTGCAGGGGGCGACGAGCAGTACTTC
abundance: .; d_gene: .; j_gene: TRBJ1-3; len: 13; v_gene: TRBV12-3/TRBV12-4; CDR3aa: CASSGSSGNTIYF; CDR3nt: TGTGCCAGCTCAGGGTCATCCGGAAACACCATATATTTT
abundance: .; d_gene: TRBD2; j_gene: TRBJ2-7; len: 15; v_gene: TRBV9; CDR3aa: CASSPHSTSGYEQYF; CDR3nt: TGTGCCAGCAGCCCCCATTCGACTAGCGGCTACGAGCAGTACTTC
abundance: .; d_gene: .; j_gene: TRBJ2-7; len: 14; v_gene: TRBV2; CDR3aa: CASLSVGAAYEQYF; CDR3nt: TGTGCCAGCCTATCTGTAGGAGCAGCTTACGAGCAGTACTTC
abundance: .; d_gene: .; j_gene: TRBJ2-3; len: 12; v_gene: TRBV7-2; CDR3aa: CASSWGPDTQYF; CDR3nt: TGTGCCAGCAGCTGGGGGCCGGATACGCAGTATTTT
abundance: .; d_gene: TRBD1; j_gene: TRBJ1-5; len: 14; v_gene: TRBV19; CDR3aa: CASRPGQGDQPQHF; CDR3nt: TGTGCCAGTAGACCGGGACAGGGGGATCAGCCCCAGCATTTT
abundance: .; d_gene: .; j_gene: TRBJ2-7; len: 12; v_gene: TRBV7-2; CDR3aa: CASSLNTYEQYF; CDR3nt: TGTGCCAGCAGCTTAAACACCTACGAGCAGTACTTC
abundance: .; d_gene: .; j_gene: TRBJ2-1; len: 13; v_gene: TRBV29-1; CDR3aa: CSVDPGRYNEQFF; CDR3nt: TGCAGCGTTGACCCAGGGCGATACAATGAGCAGTTCTTC
abundance: .; d_gene: TRBD1; j_gene: TRBJ2-1; len: 12; v_gene: TRBV7-8; CDR3aa: CASSSPGGAPFF; CDR3nt: TGTGCCAGCAGCTCCCCAGGGGGCGCACCGTTCTTC
abundance: once; d_gene: TRBD2; j_gene: TRBJ2-1; len: 16; v_gene: TRBV5-1; CDR3aa: CASSFSGGINYNEQFF; CDR3nt: TGCGCCAGCAGCTTTAGCGGGGGGATCAACTACAATGAGCAGTTCTTC
abundance: .; d_gene: TRBD1; j_gene: TRBJ1-2; len: 16; v_gene: TRBV6-5; CDR3aa: CASSSRPGQGNYGYTF; CDR3nt: TGTGCCAGCAGTTCCCGACCGGGACAGGGGAACTATGGCTACACCTTC
abundance: .; d_gene: .; j_gene: TRBJ1-6; len: 15; v_gene: TRBV19; CDR3aa: CASSIGRGGNSPLHF; CDR3nt: TGTGCCAGTAGTATTGGCAGGGGCGGTAATTCACCCCTCCACTTT
abundance: .; d_gene: TRBD2; j_gene: TRBJ2-7; len: 15; v_gene: TRBV6-5; CDR3aa: CASRGGNLQAYEQYF; CDR3nt: TGTGCCAGCAGGGGGGGGAACTTACAAGCCTACGAGCAGTACTTC
abundance: .; d_gene: .; j_gene: TRBJ1-2; len: 13; v_gene: TRBV6-5; CDR3aa: CASTQGQSYGYTF; CDR3nt: TGTGCCAGCACCCAAGGACAGTCCTATGGCTACACCTTC